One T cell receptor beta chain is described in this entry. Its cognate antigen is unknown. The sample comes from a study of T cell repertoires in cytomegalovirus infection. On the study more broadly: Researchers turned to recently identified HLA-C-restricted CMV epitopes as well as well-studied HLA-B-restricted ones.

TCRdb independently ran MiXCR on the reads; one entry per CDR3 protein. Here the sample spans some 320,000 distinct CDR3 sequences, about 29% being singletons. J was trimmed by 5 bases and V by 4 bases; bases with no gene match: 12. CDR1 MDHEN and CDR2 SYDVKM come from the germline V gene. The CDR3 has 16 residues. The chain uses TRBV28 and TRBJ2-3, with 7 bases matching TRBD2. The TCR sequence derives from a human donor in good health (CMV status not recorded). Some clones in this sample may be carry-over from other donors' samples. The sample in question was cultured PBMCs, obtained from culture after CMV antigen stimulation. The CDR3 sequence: CASSSSSGYKGDTQYF. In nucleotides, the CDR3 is TGTGCCAGCAGTTCGTCTAGCGGCTATAAGGGAGATACGCAGTATTTT.